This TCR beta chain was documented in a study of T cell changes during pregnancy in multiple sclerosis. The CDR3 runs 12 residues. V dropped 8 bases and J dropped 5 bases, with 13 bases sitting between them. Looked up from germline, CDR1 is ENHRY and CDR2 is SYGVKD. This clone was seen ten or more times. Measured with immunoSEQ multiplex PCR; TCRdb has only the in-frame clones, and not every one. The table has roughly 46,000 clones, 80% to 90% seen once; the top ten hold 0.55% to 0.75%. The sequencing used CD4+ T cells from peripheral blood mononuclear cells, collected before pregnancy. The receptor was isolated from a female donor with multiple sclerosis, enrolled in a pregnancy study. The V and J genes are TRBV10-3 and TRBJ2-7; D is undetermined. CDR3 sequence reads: CAIRQATDEQYF. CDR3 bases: TGTGCCATCCGCCAGGCGACCGACGAGCAGTACTTC.